This paragraph reports one T cell receptor (beta chain). This CDR3 has 15 amino acids. V lost 2 bases and J lost 7; bases outside the gene matches: 9. The germline V gene has CDR1 SGDLS and CDR2 YYNGEE. TCR beta CDR3 regions were amplified from RNA transcripts. The HTBI primer set served for first-round RT-PCR of the TCR CDR3. TCRdb called the multiplex PCR reads again in MiXCR, with one record for every CDR3 protein. Among about 420,000 distinct CDR3 sequences listed, roughly 15% were seen once. This sample is part of a study of T cells in Graves' hyperthyroidism and ophthalmopathy. The chain links TRBV9 to TRBJ2-1; 7 positions agree with TRBD2. Sample: blood. The clonotype originates from a woman between 18 and 29 years old with Graves' hyperthyroidism. CDR3 coding DNA: TGTGCCAGCAGCGTCGGGGCGGGAGAAGGTAATGAGCAGTTCTTC. The encoded protein is CASSVGAGEGNEQFF.